The next 7 T cell receptor beta chains were all read from a single sample in a study of regulatory T cells in long-lasting Graves disease. Documented time point: newly diagnosed GD, antithyroid drugs for less than 3 months. PBMCs provided the RNA from which the TCR library was made. Arm-PCR with iRepertoire HTBI primers amplified the CDR3 regions for these TCR beta libraries. One entry per CDR3 protein results from TCRdb running MiXCR on the multiplex PCR reads. The sample has 350,000 to 500,000 distinct CDR3 sequences; around 15% are singletons. The same data also contributed to another study, on T cells in Graves' hyperthyroidism and ophthalmopathy.

Sequences were derived from peripheral blood mononuclear cells (PBMCs), sampled at new diagnosis, from a patient treated with antithyroid drugs. Every receptor here comes from a woman in her fifties or sixties with Graves disease.

This clonotype has ten or more counts. The DNA of the CDR3 is TGCGCCAGCAGCTTGGAGGGACAGGACACAGATACGCAGTATTTT. Its translation is CASSLEGQDTDTQYF. The V gene is TRBV5-1, the J gene TRBJ2-3, with 8 bases fitting TRBD1. V shed 0 bases and J 2 bases; nucleotides not matched to a gene: 2. The germline gives CDR1 SGHRS, CDR2 YFSETQ. This CDR3 contains 15 residues.

This clonotype appeared many times. CDR3 DNA sequence: TGTGCTAGTGGTTCTTGGGAGATCGGGGAGCTGTTTTTT. Protein sequence: CASGSWEIGELFF. The chain is built from TRBV12-5 and TRBJ2-2; tentatively, D is TRBD2 (5 bases). Trimming removed 4 bases at V and 7 bases at J, with 10 bases between. In germline, CDR1 is LGHNT, CDR2 FRNRAP. This CDR3 is 13 amino acids long. The full variable domain, its missing parts supplied by reference TRBV12-5 and TRBJ2-2, is DARVTQTPRHKVTEMGQEVTMRCQPILGHNTVFWYRQTMMQGLELLAYFRNRAPLDDSGMPKDRFSAEMPDATLATLKIQPSEPRDSAVYFCASGSWEIGELFFGEGSRLTVL.

This clonotype was observed many times. The chain joins TRBV2 to TRBJ2-7; possible D gene TRBD1, 5 bases. The germline gives CDR1 SNHLY, CDR2 FYNNEI. The CDR3 runs 14 residues. The V gene lost 3 bases and the J gene lost 7 bases, with 16 bases spanning the gap. CDR3 sequence (DNA): TGTGCCAGCAGTGACGGCAGGGCGATGGGAGAGCAGTACTTC. Encoded protein: CASSDGRAMGEQYF.

The chain uses TRBV4-1 and TRBJ2-3; D unclear. This CDR3 is built from 14 residues. V shed 0 bases and J shed 3 bases, with 7 bases lying between them. The germline V gene encodes CDR1 MGHRA and CDR2 YSYEKL. The CDR3 sequence is CASSQELGTDTQYF. The CDR3 nucleotides are TGCGCCAGCAGCCAAGAGTTGGGGACAGATACGCAGTATTTT.

This clonotype was seen repeatedly, ten times or more. The chain employs TRBV11-2 and TRBJ2-2, with 14 positions matching TRBD2. The V gene end was trimmed by 3 bases and the J gene end by 5 bases; junction bases not matched to a gene: 17. Germline loops: CDR1 SGHAT, CDR2 FQNNGV. The CDR3 contains 21 residues. CDR3 amino acids: CASSLETGLAGEMRWTGELFF. CDR3 nucleotide sequence: TGTGCCAGCAGCTTGGAAACGGGACTAGCGGGAGAGATGAGATGGACCGGGGAGCTGTTTTTT.

This clonotype has only a few counts. This rearrangement joins TRBV20-1 to TRBJ2-1; TRBD2 aligns across 9 bases. The CDR3 length is 15 residues. V shed 3 bases and J 3 bases; nucleotides not matched to a gene: 6. Germline values: CDR1 DFQATT, CDR2 SNEGSKA (reference sequence). The DNA of the CDR3 is TGCAGTGCTAGGATCGCGGGAGGGCTCTACAATGAGCAGTTCTTC. Protein: CSARIAGGLYNEQFF.

This clonotype has a count of ten or more. The chain joins TRBV30 to TRBJ1-4; D uncertain. CDR1 and CDR2 (germline): GTSNPN, SVGIG (reference sequence). The CDR3 sequence is 11 residues long. V gave up 0 bases and J gave up 6 bases, with 2 bases separating them. The CDR3 nucleotides read TGTGCCTGGAGTGTATATGAAAAACTGTTTTTT. Its translation: CAWSVYEKLFF. Filled out from reference TRBV30 and TRBJ1-4, the complete variable domain reads SQTIHQWPATLVQPVGSPLSLECTVEGTSNPNLYWYRQAAGRGLQLLFYSVGIGQISSEVPQNLSASRPQDRQFILSSKKLLLSDSGFYLCAWSVYEKLFFGSGTQLSVL.